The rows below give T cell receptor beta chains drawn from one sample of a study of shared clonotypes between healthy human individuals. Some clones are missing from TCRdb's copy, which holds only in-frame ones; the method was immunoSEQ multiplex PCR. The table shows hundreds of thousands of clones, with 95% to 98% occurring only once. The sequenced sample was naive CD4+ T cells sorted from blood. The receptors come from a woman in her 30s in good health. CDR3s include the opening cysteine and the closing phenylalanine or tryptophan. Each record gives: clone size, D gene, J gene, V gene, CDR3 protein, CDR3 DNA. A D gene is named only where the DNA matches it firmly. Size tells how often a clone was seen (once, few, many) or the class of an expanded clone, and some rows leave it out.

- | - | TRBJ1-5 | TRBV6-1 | CASNEGNQPQHF | TGTGCCAGCAATGAGGGCAATCAGCCCCAGCATTTT
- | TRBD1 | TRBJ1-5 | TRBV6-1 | CASRTGGDQPQHF | TGTGCCAGCAGAACAGGGGGAGATCAGCCCCAGCATTTT
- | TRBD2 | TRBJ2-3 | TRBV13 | CASSLEVVAGGPDTQYF | TGTGCCAGCAGCTTAGAGGTAGTAGCGGGAGGACCAGATACGCAGTATTTT
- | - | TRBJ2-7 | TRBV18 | CASSPGSDRTYEQYF | TGTGCCAGCTCACCTGGCTCGGACAGAACCTACGAGCAGTACTTC
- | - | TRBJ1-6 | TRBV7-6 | CASSLEAQENSPLHF | TGTGCCAGCAGCTTAGAGGCGCAGGAGAATTCACCCCTCCACTTT
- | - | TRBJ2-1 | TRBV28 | CASSLVSGSYNEQFF | TGTGCCAGCAGTTTGGTAAGCGGGTCATACAATGAGCAGTTCTTC
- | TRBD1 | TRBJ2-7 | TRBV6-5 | CASRADRGIAYEQYF | TGTGCCAGCAGAGCGGACAGGGGTATTGCCTACGAGCAGTACTTC
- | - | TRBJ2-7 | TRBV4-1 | CASSQDNPFRGPYEQYF | TGCGCCAGCAGCCAAGATAACCCCTTCAGGGGCCCCTACGAGCAGTACTTC
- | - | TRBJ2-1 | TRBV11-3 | CASSPTRYNEQFF | TGTGCCAGCAGCCCGACTAGATACAATGAGCAGTTCTTC
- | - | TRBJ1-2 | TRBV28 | CASSSPGGGYGYTF | TGTGCCAGCAGTTCCCCCGGGGGAGGCTATGGCTACACCTTC
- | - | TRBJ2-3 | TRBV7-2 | CASSLVYGGPLDTQYF | TGTGCCAGCAGCTTAGTTTATGGGGGCCCCCTAGATACGCAGTATTTT
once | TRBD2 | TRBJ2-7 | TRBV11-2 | CASSLAQRLAGGVYEQYF | TGTGCCAGCAGCTTAGCCCAACGACTAGCGGGAGGTGTTTACGAGCAGTACTTC
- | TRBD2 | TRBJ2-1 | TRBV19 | CASSIDTAGRVEQFF | TGTGCCAGTAGTATAGATACAGCGGGGAGGGTTGAGCAGTTCTTC
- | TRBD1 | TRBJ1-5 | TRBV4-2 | CASRWDSDPYQPQHF | TGTGCCAGCAGATGGGACAGCGATCCCTATCAGCCCCAGCATTTT
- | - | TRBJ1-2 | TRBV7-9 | CASSAYRANYGYTF | TGTGCCAGCAGCGCATACAGAGCTAACTATGGCTACACCTTC
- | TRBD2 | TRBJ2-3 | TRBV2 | CASNGTSGCTDTQYF | TGTGCCAGCAACGGGACTAGCGGGTGCACAGATACGCAGTATTTT
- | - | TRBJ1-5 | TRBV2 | CASSEIREGQPQHF | TGTGCCAGCAGTGAAATCCGGGAAGGACAGCCCCAGCATTTT
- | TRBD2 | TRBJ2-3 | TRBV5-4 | CASSSKTSGPTDTQYF | TGTGCCAGCAGCTCGAAAACTAGCGGCCCCACAGATACGCAGTATTTT
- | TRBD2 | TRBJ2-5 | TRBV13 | CASVSGSGRETQYF | TGTGCCAGCGTTAGCGGGAGTGGTCGTGAGACCCAGTACTTC
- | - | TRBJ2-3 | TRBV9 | CASSAPNLAGTDTQYF | TGTGCCAGCAGCGCCCCAAACCTAGCCGGCACAGATACGCAGTATTTT
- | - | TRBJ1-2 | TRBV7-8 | CASSLARTSPYGYTF | TGTGCCAGCAGCTTAGCGCGGACAAGCCCTTATGGCTACACCTTC
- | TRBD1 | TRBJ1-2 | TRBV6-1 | CASSGTGGTFPSYGYTF | TGTGCCAGCAGTGGGACAGGGGGCACCTTTCCGAGCTATGGCTACACCTTC
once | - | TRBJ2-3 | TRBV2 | CASSGTPGSADTQYF | TGTGCCAGCAGTGGGACCCCCGGGAGTGCGGATACGCAGTATTTT
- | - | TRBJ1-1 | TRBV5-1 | CASSLLGPTLGEAFF | TGCGCCAGCAGCTTGCTTGGACCGACTTTAGGCGAAGCTTTCTTT
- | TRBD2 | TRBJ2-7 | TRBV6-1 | CASSEVQAGLAGGSYEQYF | TGTGCCAGCAGTGAAGTCCAGGCAGGACTAGCGGGAGGGTCCTACGAGCAGTACTTC
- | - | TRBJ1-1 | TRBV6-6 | CASRLNTEAFF | TGTGCCAGCAGGTTGAACACTGAAGCTTTCTTT
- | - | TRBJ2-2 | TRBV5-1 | CASSLVVAGTGELFF | TGCGCCAGCAGCTTGGTGGTCGCCGGCACCGGGGAGCTGTTTTTT
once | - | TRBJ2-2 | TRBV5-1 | CASSLGQTNTGELFF | TGCGCCAGCAGCTTAGGACAGACAAACACCGGGGAGCTGTTTTTT
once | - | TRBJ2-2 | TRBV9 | CASSVVPDTGELFF | TGTGCCAGCAGCGTAGTTCCAGACACCGGGGAGCTGTTTTTT
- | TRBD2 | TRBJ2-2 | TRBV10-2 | CASSDPGLAGGLNTGELFF | TGCGCCAGCAGTGACCCGGGACTAGCGGGAGGCCTGAACACCGGGGAGCTGTTTTTT
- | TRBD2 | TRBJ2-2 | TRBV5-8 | CASRTRRLAGTGELFF | TGTGCCAGCAGAACCCGTCGACTAGCGGGCACCGGGGAGCTGTTTTTT
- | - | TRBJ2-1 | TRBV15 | CATSRELGQYNEQFF | TGTGCCACCAGCAGAGAGCTAGGGCAGTACAATGAGCAGTTCTTC
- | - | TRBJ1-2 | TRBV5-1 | CASSLVGQNGYTF | TGCGCCAGCAGCTTGGTCGGACAAAATGGCTACACCTTC
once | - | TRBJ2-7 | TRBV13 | CASSKSRATFWPGQYF | TGTGCCAGCAGCAAATCCCGGGCGACCTTTTGGCCAGGGCAGTACTTC
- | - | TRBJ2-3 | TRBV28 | CASSFRQGPTDTQYF | TGTGCCAGCAGTTTCCGGCAGGGCCCCACAGATACGCAGTATTTT
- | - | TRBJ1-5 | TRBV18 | CASSPRVGSDQPQHF | TGTGCCAGCTCACCACGTGTAGGATCAGATCAGCCCCAGCATTTT
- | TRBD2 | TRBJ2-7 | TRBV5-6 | CASSLVAGDSKGAEQYF | TGTGCCAGCAGCTTGGTAGCGGGGGACTCCAAGGGGGCCGAGCAGTACTTC
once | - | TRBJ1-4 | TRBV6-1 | CASKRNEKLFF | TGTGCCAGCAAGCGGAATGAAAAACTGTTTTTT
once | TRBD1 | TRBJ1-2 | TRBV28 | CASTLTGEGYTF | TGTGCCAGCACCTTGACAGGGGAGGGCTACACCTTC
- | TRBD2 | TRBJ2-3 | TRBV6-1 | CASSEATRGGRTTDTQYF | TGTGCCAGCAGTGAAGCGACGCGTGGCGGGAGGACGACAGATACGCAGTATTTT
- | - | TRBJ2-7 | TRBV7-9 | CASSFGGPEQYF | TGTGCCAGCAGCTTTGGGGGGCCCGAGCAGTACTTC
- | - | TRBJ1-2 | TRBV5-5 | CASSWTASNYGYTF | TGTGCCAGCAGCTGGACAGCCTCTAACTATGGCTACACCTTC
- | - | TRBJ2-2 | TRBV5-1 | CASRQGSESRTGELFF | TGCGCCAGCAGGCAAGGAAGTGAATCCCGGACCGGGGAGCTGTTTTTT
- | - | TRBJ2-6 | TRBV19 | CASSKRNFRSSGANVLTF | TGTGCCAGTAGTAAACGGAATTTCCGGAGCTCTGGGGCCAACGTCCTGACTTTC
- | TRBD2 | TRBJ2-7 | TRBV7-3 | CASSLTSGSYEQYF | TGTGCCAGCAGCTTAACTAGCGGGAGTTACGAGCAGTACTTC
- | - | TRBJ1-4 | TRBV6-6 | CASRTTGFNEKLFF | TGTGCCAGCAGAACTACAGGGTTTAATGAAAAACTGTTTTTT
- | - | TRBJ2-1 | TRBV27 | CASSLEGWYEQFF | TGTGCCAGCAGTTTGGAGGGGTGGTATGAGCAGTTCTTC
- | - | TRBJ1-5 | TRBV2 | CASSGGEGNQPQHF | TGTGCCAGCAGCGGGGGGGAAGGCAATCAGCCCCAGCATTTT
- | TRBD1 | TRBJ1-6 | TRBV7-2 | CASSLAVTGGSPLHF | TGTGCCAGCAGCTTAGCGGTGACAGGGGGCTCACCCCTCCACTTT
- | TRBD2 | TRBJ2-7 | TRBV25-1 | CASSEGKREGRGHEQYF | TGTGCCAGCAGTGAAGGTAAGCGGGAGGGCCGGGGCCACGAGCAGTACTTC
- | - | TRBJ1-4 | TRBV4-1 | CASRNREGRGGEKLFF | TGCGCCAGCAGGAACCGGGAGGGCCGAGGCGGTGAAAAACTGTTTTTT
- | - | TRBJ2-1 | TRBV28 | CATKTGVAGYNEQFF | TGTGCAACGAAGACCGGGGTAGCTGGTTACAATGAGCAGTTCTTC